These 13 T cell receptor beta chains share one sample of origin, sequenced in a study of blood T cell repertoires in COVID-19. Measured with immunoSEQ multiplex PCR; TCRdb has only the in-frame clones, and not every one. Of around 100,000 clones in the sample, roughly 80% were seen once. The material sequenced was peripheral blood. These receptors were collected from a man aged 65-85 years with acute or convalescent COVID-19.

This rearrangement joins TRBV2 to TRBJ2-3; maybe TRBD2 (5 bases). Germline V gives CDR1 SNHLY, CDR2 FYNNEI. V was trimmed by 2 bases and J by 3 bases, leaving 15 bases between them. The CDR3 spans 16 residues. The CDR3 DNA is TGTGCCAGCAGTGAAATTGGTGGGAGTAGAACAGATACGCAGTATTTT. It yields the protein CASSEIGGSRTDTQYF. Full variable domain (missing parts from reference TRBV2 and TRBJ2-3): EPEVTQTPSHQVTQMGQEVILRCVPISNHLYFYWYRQILGQKVEFLVSFYNNEISEKSEIFDDQFSVERPDGSNFTLKIRSTKLEDSAMYFCASSEIGGSRTDTQYFGPGTRLTVL.

J is TRBJ1-1 and V is TRBV5-6; perhaps TRBD1 as D (5 bases). CDR3 length: 15 residues. The germline V gene encodes CDR1 SGHDT and CDR2 YYEEEE. The V and J ends lost 6 bases and 1 base respectively, with 16 bases between them. This chain's CDR3 is CASTLSTAQNTEAFF. The CDR3 DNA reads as TGTGCCAGCACCCTCTCGACAGCCCAGAACACTGAAGCTTTCTTT.

The chain links TRBV6-5 to TRBJ1-5; weak D call: TRBD1 (6 bases). The germline V gene has CDR1 MNHEY and CDR2 SVGAGI. The ends were cut back, 9 bases at V and 2 bases at J, with 11 bases in the middle. There are 13 residues in the CDR3. CDR3 residues: CASHRQGNQPQHF. The CDR3, as DNA: TGTGCCAGTCACAGACAGGGCAATCAGCCCCAGCATTTT.

The chain has TRBV15 and TRBJ1-1; TRBD1 matches 7 bases. Germline values: CDR1 LNHNV, CDR2 YYDKDF (reference sequence). The CDR3 has 15 residues. J gave up 4 bases and V 3 bases, and 8 bases lay outside the gene matches. DNA of the CDR3: TGTGCCACCAGCAGGACAGGGAGTCGCGCCACTGAAGCTTTCTTT. Its protein is CATSRTGSRATEAFF.

The CDR3 here is CATSRDQGVSYNEQFF. In nucleotides, the CDR3 is TGTGCCACCAGCAGAGACCAGGGGGTCTCCTACAATGAGCAGTTCTTC. The chain combines TRBV15 with TRBJ2-1; TRBD1 agrees at 7 bases. Germline trimming cut 0 bases from V and 0 bases from J; bases unmatched to any gene: 2. This CDR3 is 16 amino acids long. The germline V gene encodes CDR1 LNHNV and CDR2 YYDKDF (reference sequence).

The chain combines TRBV6-4 with TRBJ1-6; no clear D. This CDR3 has 14 residues. In germline, CDR1 is MRHNA, CDR2 SNTAGT. V lost 5 bases and J lost 5, with 10 bases in between. As DNA, the CDR3 is TGTGCCAGCAGTCCAGAAATCCATAATTCACCCCTCCACTTT. Its protein is CASSPEIHNSPLHF.

The chain couples TRBV27 to TRBJ2-5, with TRBD2 matching 7 bases. Germline CDR1 reads MNHEY; CDR2 reads SMNVEV (reference sequence). With V trimmed by 6 bases and J by 4 bases, 14 bases remained unmatched. This CDR3 spans 16 amino acids. CDR3 sequence reads: CASSTSLAIPRETQYF. CDR3 in DNA: TGTGCCAGCAGCACCTCACTAGCGATACCAAGAGAGACCCAGTACTTC.

This clone appeared a few times. The genes are TRBV28 and TRBJ2-2, with D perhaps TRBD1 (5 bases). Germline CDR1 and CDR2: MDHEN and SYDVKM. V lost 7 bases to trimming and J lost 8 bases, with 20 bases between them. This CDR3 contains 15 residues. The CDR3: CASTQYPFGAGELFF. CDR3 nucleotide sequence: TGTGCCAGCACCCAATATCCTTTTGGGGCTGGGGAGCTGTTTTTT.

This clone showed up just once. The chain is built from TRBV5-6 and TRBJ1-3; perhaps TRBD1 as D (6 bases). The germline V gene encodes CDR1 SGHDT and CDR2 YYEEEE. Trimming took off 1 base at V and 0 bases at J, with 11 bases between the two ends. The CDR3 has 16 amino acids. This chain's CDR3 is CASSLRGASSGNTIYF. CDR3 DNA sequence: TGTGCCAGCAGCTTGCGGGGGGCCAGCTCTGGAAACACCATATATTTT.

The CDR3 nucleotides read TGTGCCAGCAGCGCTTCGTCGGAGGGGTGGAATGAGCAGTTCTTC. It translates to CASSASSEGWNEQFF. The chain recombines TRBV9 with TRBJ2-1, with D possibly being TRBD2 (6 bases). V was cut by 3 bases and J by 7 bases, with 17 bases left in between. Germline values: CDR1 SGDLS, CDR2 YYNGEE. The CDR3 length is 15 residues. The whole variable domain, remainder taken from reference TRBV9 and TRBJ2-1, is DSGVTQTPKHLITATGQRVTLRCSPRSGDLSVYWYQQSLDQGLQFLIQYYNGEERAKGNILERFSAQQFPDLHSELNLSSLELGDSALYFCASSASSEGWNEQFFGPGTRLTVL.

This clone was found a few times. This specimen includes other DNA sequences encoding the same CDR3. V gene TRBV5-1 combines with J gene TRBJ1-5; 7 nucleotides match TRBD1. The germline gives CDR1 SGHRS, CDR2 YFSETQ. The CDR3 runs to 14 residues. V lost 0 bases, J lost 4 bases, and 1 base stayed unmatched. The CDR3 DNA sequence: TGCGCCAGCAGCTTGGGGACAGGAAATCAGCCCCAGCATTTT. Protein sequence: CASSLGTGNQPQHF. Using reference TRBV5-1 and TRBJ1-5 for the parts outside the CDR3, the full variable domain is KAGVTQTPRYLIKTRGQQVTLSCSPISGHRSVSWYQQTPGQGLQFLFEYFSETQRNKGNFPGRFSGRQFSNSRSEMNVSTLELGDSALYLCASSLGTGNQPQHFGDGTRLSIL.

The V gene is TRBV2, the J gene TRBJ1-5, with 9 bases identical to TRBD1. CDR1 is SNHLY, CDR2 FYNNEI, per germline. CDR3 length equals 16 residues. Germline trimming cut 5 bases from V and 1 base from J; bases unmatched to any gene: 6. The CDR3 DNA follows: TGTGCCAGCAGTCCACAGGGGGCGGGAAGCAATCAGCCCCAGCATTTT. It encodes CASSPQGAGSNQPQHF.

The chain has TRBV14 and TRBJ2-3, with 11 bases identical to TRBD2. CDR3 length: 16 amino acids. The germline CDR1 and CDR2 sequences are SGHDN and FVKESK. V dropped 4 bases and J dropped 2; count of bases not matched to a gene: 5. CDR3 sequence: CASSPLAGVHTDTQYF. Written as DNA, the CDR3 is TGTGCCAGCAGCCCACTAGCGGGGGTACACACAGATACGCAGTATTTT.